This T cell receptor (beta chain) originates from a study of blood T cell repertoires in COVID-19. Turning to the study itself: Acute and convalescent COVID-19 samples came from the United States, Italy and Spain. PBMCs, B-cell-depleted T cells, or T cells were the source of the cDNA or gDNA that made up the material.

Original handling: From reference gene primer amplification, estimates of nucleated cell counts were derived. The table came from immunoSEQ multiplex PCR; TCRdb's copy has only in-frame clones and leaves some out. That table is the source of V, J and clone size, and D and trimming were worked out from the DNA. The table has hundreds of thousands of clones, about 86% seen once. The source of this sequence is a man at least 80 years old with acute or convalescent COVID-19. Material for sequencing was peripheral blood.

CDR3 bases: TGCGCCAGCAGCGAGAGGACTCCACACGGAGCTTTCTTT. Translating gives CASSERTPHGAFF. The chain is built from TRBV10-2 and TRBJ1-1, with unresolved D. The germline CDR1 and CDR2 sequences are WSHSY and SAAADI. The CDR3 is made up of 13 amino acids. V lost 6 bases to trimming and J lost 10 bases, with 18 bases between them.